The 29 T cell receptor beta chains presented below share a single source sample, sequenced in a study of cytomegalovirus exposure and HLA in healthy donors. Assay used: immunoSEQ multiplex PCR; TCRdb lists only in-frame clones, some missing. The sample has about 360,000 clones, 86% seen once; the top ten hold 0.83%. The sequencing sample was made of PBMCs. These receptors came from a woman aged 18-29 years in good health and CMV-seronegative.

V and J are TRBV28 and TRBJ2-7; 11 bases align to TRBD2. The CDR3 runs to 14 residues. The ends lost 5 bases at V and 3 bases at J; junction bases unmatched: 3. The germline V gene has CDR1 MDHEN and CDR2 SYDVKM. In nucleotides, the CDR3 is TGTGCCAGCAGTCCCGGACTAGCGGGCTACGAGCAGTACTTC. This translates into CASSPGLAGYEQYF.

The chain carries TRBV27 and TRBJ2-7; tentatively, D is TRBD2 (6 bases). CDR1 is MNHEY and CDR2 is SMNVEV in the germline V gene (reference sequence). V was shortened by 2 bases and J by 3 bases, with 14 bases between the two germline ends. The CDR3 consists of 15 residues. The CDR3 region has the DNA TGTGCCAGCAGTTTAGGTGTAGCGGTTATCTACGAGCAGTACTTC. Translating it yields CASSLGVAVIYEQYF.

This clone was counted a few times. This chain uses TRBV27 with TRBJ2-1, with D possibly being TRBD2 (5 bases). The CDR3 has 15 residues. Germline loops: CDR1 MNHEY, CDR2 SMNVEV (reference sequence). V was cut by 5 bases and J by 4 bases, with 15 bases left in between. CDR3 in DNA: TGTGCCAGCAGTCCCCTACTTGGGAGTTACAATGAGCAGTTCTTC. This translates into CASSPLLGSYNEQFF.

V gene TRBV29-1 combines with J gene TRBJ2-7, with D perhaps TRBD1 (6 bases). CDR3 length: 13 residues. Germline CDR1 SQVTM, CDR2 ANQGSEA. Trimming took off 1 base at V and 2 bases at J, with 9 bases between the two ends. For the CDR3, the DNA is TGCAGCGTTGAAGCAGGGGCGACCTACGAGCAGTACTTC. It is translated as CSVEAGATYEQYF.

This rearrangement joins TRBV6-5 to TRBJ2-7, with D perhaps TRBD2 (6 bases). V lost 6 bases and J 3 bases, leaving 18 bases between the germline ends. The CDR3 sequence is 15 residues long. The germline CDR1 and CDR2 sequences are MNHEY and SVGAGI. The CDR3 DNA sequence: TGTGCCAGCAGCCCGGGGGTTCTTTATGTCTACGAGCAGTACTTC. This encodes CASSPGVLYVYEQYF.

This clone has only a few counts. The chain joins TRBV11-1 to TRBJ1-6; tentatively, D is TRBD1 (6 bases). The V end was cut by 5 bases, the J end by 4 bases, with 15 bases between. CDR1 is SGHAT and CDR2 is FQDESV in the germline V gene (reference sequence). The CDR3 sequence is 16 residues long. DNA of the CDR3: TGTGCCAGCAGCGAAGACAGGACCCGATATAATTCACCCCTCCACTTT. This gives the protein CASSEDRTRYNSPLHF.

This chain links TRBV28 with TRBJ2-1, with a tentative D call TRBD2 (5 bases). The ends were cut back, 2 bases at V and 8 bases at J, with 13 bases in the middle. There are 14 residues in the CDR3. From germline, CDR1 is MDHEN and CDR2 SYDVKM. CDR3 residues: CASSLRGPRHEQFF. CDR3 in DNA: TGTGCCAGCAGTTTACGGGGTCCTAGGCATGAGCAGTTCTTC.

The CDR3 DNA reads as TGCGCCAGCAGCTCTCAATTACTAGCGGGGGGGCTCCACAATGAGCAGTTCTTC. Its translation: CASSSQLLAGGLHNEQFF. The chain has TRBV5-1 and TRBJ2-1; 13 nucleotides match TRBD2. From germline, CDR1 is SGHRS and CDR2 YFSETQ. The CDR3 is 18 residues long. Trimming took 3 bases from V and 5 from J; bases not matched to a gene: 11.

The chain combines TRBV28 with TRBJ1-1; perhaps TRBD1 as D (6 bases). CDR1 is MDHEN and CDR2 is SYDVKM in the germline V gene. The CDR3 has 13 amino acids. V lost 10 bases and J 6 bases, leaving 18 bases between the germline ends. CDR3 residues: CAINSLGGPEAFF. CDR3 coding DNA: TGTGCCATCAACTCATTAGGGGGACCTGAAGCTTTCTTT. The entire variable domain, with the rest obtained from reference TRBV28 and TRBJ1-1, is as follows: DVKVTQSSRYLVKRTGEKVFLECVQDMDHENMFWYRQDPGLGLRLIYFSYDVKMKEKGDIPEGYSVSREKKERFSLILESASTNQTSMYLCAINSLGGPEAFFGQGTRLTVV.

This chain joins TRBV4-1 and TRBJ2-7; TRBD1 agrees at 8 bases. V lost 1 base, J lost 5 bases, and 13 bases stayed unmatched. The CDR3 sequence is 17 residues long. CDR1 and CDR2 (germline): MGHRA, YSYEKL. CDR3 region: CASSQVVGQGASHEQYF. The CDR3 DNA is TGCGCCAGCAGCCAAGTGGTCGGTCAGGGGGCGAGTCACGAGCAGTACTTC.

CDR3: CASATSGRNSYNEQFF. In nucleotides, the CDR3 is TGTGCCAGCGCAACTAGCGGGAGGAACTCCTACAATGAGCAGTTCTTC. V is TRBV5-4 and J is TRBJ2-1, with 12 nucleotides matching TRBD2. The length of the CDR3 is 16 residues. Germline loops: CDR1 SGHNT, CDR2 YYREEE (reference sequence). Trimming cost V 7 bases and J 0 bases; bases outside gene matches: 5.

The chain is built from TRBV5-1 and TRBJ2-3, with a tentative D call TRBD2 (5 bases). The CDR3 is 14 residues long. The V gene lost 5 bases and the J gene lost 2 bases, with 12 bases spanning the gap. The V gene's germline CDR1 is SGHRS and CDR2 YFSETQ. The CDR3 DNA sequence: TGCGCCAGCAGGGAAAGCGGACCCACAGATACGCAGTATTTT. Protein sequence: CASRESGPTDTQYF.

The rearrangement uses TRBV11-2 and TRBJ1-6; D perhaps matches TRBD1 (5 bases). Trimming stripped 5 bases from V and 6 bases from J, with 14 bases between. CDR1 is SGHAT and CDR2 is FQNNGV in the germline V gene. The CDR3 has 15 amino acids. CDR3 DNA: TGTGCCAGCAGCCGCCGGGGGGGTAGTAATTCACCCCTCCACTTT. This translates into CASSRRGGSNSPLHF.

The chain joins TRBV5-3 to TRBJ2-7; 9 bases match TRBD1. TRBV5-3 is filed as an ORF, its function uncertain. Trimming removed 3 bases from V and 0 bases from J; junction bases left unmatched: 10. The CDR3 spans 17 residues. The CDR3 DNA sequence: TGTGCCAGAAGCTCACACCGAGGACAGGGGTCCTCCTACGAGCAGTACTTC. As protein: CARSSHRGQGSSYEQYF.

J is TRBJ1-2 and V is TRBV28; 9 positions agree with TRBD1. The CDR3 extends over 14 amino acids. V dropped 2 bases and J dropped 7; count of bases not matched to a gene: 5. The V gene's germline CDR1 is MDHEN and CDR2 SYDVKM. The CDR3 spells CASSLGTGSRGYTF. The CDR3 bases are TGTGCCAGCAGTTTAGGGACAGGGTCGCGTGGCTACACCTTC.

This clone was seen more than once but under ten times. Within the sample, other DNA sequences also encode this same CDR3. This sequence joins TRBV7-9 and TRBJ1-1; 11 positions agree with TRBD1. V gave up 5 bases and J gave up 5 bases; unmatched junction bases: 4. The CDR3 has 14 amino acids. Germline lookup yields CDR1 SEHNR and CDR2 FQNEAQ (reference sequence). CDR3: CASSPGTGGTEAFF. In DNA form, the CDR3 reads TGTGCCAGCAGCCCCGGGACAGGGGGGACTGAAGCTTTCTTT. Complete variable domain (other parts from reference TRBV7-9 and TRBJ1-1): DTGVSQNPRHKITKRGQNVTFRCDPISEHNRLYWYRQTLGQGPEFLTYFQNEAQLEKSRLLSDRFSAERPKGSFSTLEIQRTEQGDSAMYLCASSPGTGGTEAFFGQGTRLTVV.

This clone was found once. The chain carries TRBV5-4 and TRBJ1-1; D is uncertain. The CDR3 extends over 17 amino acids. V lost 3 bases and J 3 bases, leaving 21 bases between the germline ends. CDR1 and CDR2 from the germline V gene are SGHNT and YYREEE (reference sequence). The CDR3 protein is CASSSGLIRTSYTEAFF. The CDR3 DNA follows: TGTGCCAGCAGCTCAGGCTTGATACGTACCTCCTACACTGAAGCTTTCTTT.

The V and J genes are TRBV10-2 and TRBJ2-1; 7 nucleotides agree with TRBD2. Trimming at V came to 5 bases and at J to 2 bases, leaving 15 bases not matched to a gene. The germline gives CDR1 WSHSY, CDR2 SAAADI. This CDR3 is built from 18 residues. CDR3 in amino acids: CASSRLLTGTKPYNEQFF. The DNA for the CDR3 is TGCGCCAGCAGTCGTCTTCTTACCGGGACTAAACCCTACAATGAGCAGTTCTTC.

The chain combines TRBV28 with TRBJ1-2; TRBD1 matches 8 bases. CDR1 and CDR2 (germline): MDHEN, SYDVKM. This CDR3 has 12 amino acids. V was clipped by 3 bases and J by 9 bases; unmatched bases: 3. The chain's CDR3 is CASSFRDRSYTF. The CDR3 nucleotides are TGTGCCAGCAGTTTTCGGGACAGGAGCTACACCTTC.

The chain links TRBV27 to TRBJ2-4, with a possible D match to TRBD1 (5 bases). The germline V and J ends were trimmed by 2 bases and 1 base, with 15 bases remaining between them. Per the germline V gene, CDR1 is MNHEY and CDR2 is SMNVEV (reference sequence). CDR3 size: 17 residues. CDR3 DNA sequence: TGTGCCAGCAGTTTAGGGCTGGGGCCACAGGCCAAAAACATTCAGTACTTC. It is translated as CASSLGLGPQAKNIQYF.

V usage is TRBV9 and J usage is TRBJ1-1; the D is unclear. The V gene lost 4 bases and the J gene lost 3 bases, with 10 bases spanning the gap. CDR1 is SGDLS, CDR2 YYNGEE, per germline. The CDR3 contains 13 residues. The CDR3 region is CASSPPGYTEAFF. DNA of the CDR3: TGTGCCAGCAGCCCCCCCGGGTACACTGAAGCTTTCTTT.

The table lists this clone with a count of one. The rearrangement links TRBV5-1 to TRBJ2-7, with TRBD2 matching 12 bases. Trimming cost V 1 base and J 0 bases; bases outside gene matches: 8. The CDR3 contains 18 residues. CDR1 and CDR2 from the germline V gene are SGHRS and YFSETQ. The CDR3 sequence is CASSLHPSGGDSSYEQYF. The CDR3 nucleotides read TGCGCCAGCAGCTTGCATCCTAGCGGGGGGGACAGCTCCTACGAGCAGTACTTC.

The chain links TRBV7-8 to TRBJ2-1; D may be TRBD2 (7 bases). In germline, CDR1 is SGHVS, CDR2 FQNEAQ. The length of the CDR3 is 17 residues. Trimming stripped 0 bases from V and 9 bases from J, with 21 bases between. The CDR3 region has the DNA TGTGCCAGCAGCTTAGCCCCATTTTTGGCGGGGGCGGGTGAGCAGTTCTTC. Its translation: CASSLAPFLAGAGEQFF. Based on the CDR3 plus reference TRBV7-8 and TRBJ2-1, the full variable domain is GAGVSQSPRYKVAKRGQDVALRCDPISGHVSLFWYQQALGQGPEFLTYFQNEAQLDKSGLPSDRFFAERPEGSVSTLKIQRTQQEDSAVYLCASSLAPFLAGAGEQFFGPGTRLTVL.

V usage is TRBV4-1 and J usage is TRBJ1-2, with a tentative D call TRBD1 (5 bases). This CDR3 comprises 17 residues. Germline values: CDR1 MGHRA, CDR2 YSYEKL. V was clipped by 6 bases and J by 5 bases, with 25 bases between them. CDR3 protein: CASSQTASPRASYGYTF. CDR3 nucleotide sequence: TGCGCCAGCAGTCAAACGGCGTCCCCCAGGGCCTCTTATGGCTACACCTTC.

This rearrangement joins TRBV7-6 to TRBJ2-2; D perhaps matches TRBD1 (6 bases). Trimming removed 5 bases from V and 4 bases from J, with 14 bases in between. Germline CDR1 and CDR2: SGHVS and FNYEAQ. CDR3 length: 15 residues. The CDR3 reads CASSANGGGTGELFF. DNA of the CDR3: TGTGCCAGCAGCGCCAATGGGGGCGGCACCGGGGAGCTGTTTTTT.

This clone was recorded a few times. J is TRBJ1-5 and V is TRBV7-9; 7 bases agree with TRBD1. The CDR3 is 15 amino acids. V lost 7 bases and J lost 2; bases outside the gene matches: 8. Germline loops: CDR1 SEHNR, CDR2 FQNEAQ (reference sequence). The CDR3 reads CASTQAGGGNQPQHF. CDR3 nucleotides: TGTGCCAGCACCCAGGCAGGGGGTGGCAATCAGCCCCAGCATTTT.

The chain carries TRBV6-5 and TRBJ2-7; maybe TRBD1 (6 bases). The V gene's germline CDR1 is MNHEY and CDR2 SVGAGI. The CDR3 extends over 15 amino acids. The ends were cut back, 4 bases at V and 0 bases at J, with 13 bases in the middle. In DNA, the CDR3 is TGTGCCAGCAGTTCCAGGACAGCGAGCTCCTACGAGCAGTACTTC. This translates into CASSSRTASSYEQYF.

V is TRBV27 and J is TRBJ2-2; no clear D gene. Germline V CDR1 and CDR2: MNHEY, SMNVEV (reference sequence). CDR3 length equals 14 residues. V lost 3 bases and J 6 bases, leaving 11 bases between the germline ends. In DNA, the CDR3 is TGTGCCAGCAGTTTTTCGGAGACGCCCGGGGAGCTGTTTTTT. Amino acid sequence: CASSFSETPGELFF.

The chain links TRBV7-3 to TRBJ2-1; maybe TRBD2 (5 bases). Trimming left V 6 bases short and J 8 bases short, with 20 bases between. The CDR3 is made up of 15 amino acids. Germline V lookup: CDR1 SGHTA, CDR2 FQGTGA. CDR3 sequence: CASRELGVSSDEQFF. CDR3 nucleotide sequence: TGTGCCAGCAGGGAACTGGGAGTTAGTAGCGATGAGCAGTTCTTC.